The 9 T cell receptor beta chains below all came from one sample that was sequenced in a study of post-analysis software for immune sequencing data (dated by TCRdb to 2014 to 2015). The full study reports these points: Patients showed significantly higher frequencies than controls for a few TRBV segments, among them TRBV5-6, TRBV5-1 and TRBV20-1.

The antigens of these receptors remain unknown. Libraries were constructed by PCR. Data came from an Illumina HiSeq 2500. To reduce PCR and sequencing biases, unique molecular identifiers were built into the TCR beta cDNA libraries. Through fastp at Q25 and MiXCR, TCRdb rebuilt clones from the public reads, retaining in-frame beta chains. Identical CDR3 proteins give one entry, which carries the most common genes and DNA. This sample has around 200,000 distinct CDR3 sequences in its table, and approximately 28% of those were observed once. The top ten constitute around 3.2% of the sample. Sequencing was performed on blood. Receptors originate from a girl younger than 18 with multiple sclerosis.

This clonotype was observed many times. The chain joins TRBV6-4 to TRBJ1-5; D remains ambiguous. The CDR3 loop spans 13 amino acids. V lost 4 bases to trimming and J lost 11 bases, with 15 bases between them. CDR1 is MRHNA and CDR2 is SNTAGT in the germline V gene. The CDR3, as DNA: TGTGCCAGCAGTGGGGCAGGTTGGGCAGCCCAGCATTTT. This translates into CASSGAGWAAQHF.

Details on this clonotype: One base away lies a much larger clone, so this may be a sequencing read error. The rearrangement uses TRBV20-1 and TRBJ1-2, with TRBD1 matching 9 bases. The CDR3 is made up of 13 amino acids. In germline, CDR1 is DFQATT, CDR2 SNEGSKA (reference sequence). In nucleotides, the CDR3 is TGCAGTGCGTATAGGACAGGGGAAGAGGGCTGCACCTTC. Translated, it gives CSAYRTGEEGCTF.

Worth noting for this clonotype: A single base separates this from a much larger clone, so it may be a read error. In DNA, the CDR3 is TGCGCCAGCAGCTCCGGGGGATTCGGCGCAGATACGCAGTATTTT. Its translation: CASSSGGFGADTQYF. This chain joins TRBV5-1 and TRBJ2-3; TRBD2 might be the D (6 bases). Germline V gene lookup returns CDR1 SGHRS and CDR2 YFSETQ. The CDR3 totals 15 residues. The V end was cut by 3 bases, the J end by 4 bases, with 15 bases between.

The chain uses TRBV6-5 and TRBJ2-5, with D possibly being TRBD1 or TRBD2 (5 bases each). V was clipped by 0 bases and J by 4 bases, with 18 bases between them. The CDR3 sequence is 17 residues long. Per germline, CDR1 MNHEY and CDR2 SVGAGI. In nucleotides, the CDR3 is TGTGCCAGCAGTTACTCCCGGGACCCACTTCGGGGAGAGACCCAGTACTTC. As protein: CASSYSRDPLRGETQYF.

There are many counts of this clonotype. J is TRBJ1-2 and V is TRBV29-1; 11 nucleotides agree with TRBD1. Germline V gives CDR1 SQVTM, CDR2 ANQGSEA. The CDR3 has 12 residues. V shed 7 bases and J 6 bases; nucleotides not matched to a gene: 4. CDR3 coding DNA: TGCAGCGCCCAGGACAGGGGGCATGGCTACACCTTC. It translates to CSAQDRGHGYTF.

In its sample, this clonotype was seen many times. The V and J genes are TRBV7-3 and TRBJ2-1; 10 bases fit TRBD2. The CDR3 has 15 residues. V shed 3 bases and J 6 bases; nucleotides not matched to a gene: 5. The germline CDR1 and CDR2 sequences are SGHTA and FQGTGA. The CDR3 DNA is TGTGCCAGCAGCTTGAGCGGGGGGGCCGCCAATGAGCAGTTCTTC. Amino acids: CASSLSGGAANEQFF.

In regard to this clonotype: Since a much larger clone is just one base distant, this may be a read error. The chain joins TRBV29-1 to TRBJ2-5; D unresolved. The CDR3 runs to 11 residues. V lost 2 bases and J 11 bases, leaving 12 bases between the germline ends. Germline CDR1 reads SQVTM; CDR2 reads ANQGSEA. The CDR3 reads CSVEWAYVQYF. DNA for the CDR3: TGCAGCGTTGAATGGGCCTACGTGCAGTACTTC.

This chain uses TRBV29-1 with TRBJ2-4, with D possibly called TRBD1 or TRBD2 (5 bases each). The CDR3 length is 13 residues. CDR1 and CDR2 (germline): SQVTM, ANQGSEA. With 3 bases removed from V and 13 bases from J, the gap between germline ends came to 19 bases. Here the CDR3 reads CSVEGRGVGEQYF. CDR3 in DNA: TGCAGCGTTGAGGGCCGTGGCGTAGGGGAGCAGTACTTC.

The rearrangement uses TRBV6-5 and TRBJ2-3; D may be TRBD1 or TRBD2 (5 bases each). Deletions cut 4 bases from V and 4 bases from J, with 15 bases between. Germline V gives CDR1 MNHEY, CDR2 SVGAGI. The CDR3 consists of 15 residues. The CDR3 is CASSSGPGLADTQYF. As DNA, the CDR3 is TGTGCCAGCAGTTCGGGGCCGGGCCTAGCAGATACGCAGTATTTT.